This T cell receptor beta chain was observed in a study of human T cells and chemical hapten exposure. General study points: PT1 expanded TCR numbers rose with patch test score.

This clonotype was counted at least ten times. Its antigen is currently unknown. MiXCR was run by TCRdb on the RACE reads, yielding one entry per CDR3 protein. The sample lists fewer than 70,000 distinct CDR3 sequences; about 6.7% were seen once. Unmatched junction bases numbered 8, after V lost 1 base and J lost 8 bases. In germline, CDR1 is SGHDN, CDR2 FVKESK. The CDR3 extends over 15 amino acids. Time point here: pre-sensitization, week 0. As for treatment: therapeutic diphenylcyclopropenone sensitization with weekly scalp DPC. This chain joins TRBV14 and TRBJ1-2; 9 bases align to TRBD1. The material was whole blood, obtained in connection with sensitization to the hapten diphenylcyclopropenone (DPC). This clonotype originated in a woman younger than 45 with alopecia areata. Some clones in this sample may be carry-over from other donors' samples. CDR3 amino acids: CASSQVPTGGTGYTF. The CDR3 DNA reads as TGTGCCAGCAGCCAAGTACCCACAGGGGGCACCGGCTACACCTTC.